This T cell receptor beta chain was sequenced for a study of technical replicates of blood from a handful of donors (dated by TCRdb to about 2017). A remark on this clone: Which antigen it targets is not known. Per-nucleotide qualities are absent, and no much larger clonotype sits a single base away.

Spanning cysteine to phenylalanine, the CDR3 consists of 14 amino acids. Of all the DNA, just the CDR3 is kept, 42 bases in frame from base 1. V loses 3 bases of germline sequence and J loses 4 bases, and the interval between the two ends is 13 bases. Sequences SGHAT (CDR1) and FQDESV (CDR2) are obtained from the germline V gene (reference sequence). The protocol used for the library was the immunoSEQ multiplex PCR assay. TCRdb retrieved this table from immuneACCESS and kept in-frame rearrangements only. Not all clones are present; in checked studies, unresolved V genes account for under half, and no reason is known for the remainder. The sample table shows about 83,000 clones, and around 92% are seen once. Together, the top ten hold about 0.27% of the sample.

Sequencing input: T cells isolated from PBMCs. The receptor comes from a human donor in good health. The receptor chain draws on TRBV11-1 and TRBJ2-7; the best D guess is TRBD2, with 5 bases matching. The nucleotide sequence is TGTGCCAGCAGCTTGCTTAGCTGGGAGTACGAGCAGTACTTC. It translates as CASSLLSWEYEQYF.